This TCR beta chain is drawn from a study of shared clonotypes between healthy human individuals. Produced via immunoSEQ multiplex PCR; TCRdb's table is partial and in-frame only. Of around 2.1 million clones in the sample, 93% were seen once. Naive CD8 cells comprised CD45RO-negative, CCR7-positively selected cells, excluding terminally differentiated effector memory CD45RA+ cells. Germline V gene data show CDR1 as LNHDA and CDR2 as SQIVND (reference sequence). The CDR3 spans 16 residues. V lost 7 bases and J lost 3, with 21 bases in between. This TCR was sampled from a young man in good health. Some clones in this sample may be carry-over from other donors' samples. The V gene is TRBV19, the J gene TRBJ1-1, with a weak D call TRBD1 (5 bases). Material for sequencing was naive CD8+ T cells from PBMCs. For the CDR3, the DNA is TGTGCCAGTACCGCCCCCGAAGGGGAGTTAGACACTGAAGCTTTCTTT. Translation gives CASTAPEGELDTEAFF.